Listed here are 16 T cell receptor beta chains from one sample, sequenced in a study of identical twins. TCRdb analysed the 5' RACE reads with MiXCR anew, one entry per CDR3 protein. The sample shows approximately 620,000 distinct CDR3 sequences, 8.6% of them seen only once. These data were also reused for a study on yellow fever vaccine responses in identical twins.

The sequenced material came from PBMCs. The origin of the receptors is a woman younger than 30 in good health.

This clonotype has just a few counts. The chain joins TRBV27 to TRBJ2-5; 9 nucleotides match TRBD1. Germline V CDR1 and CDR2: MNHEY, SMNVEV (reference sequence). CDR3 length: 17 residues. The V and J ends lost 6 bases and 4 bases, in that order; junction bases with no gene match: 15. The CDR3 nucleotides are TGTGCCAGCAGCTCCCCCGCGGGACAGGGTTTCGGAGAGACCCAGTACTTC. Protein sequence: CASSSPAGQGFGETQYF.

The V gene is TRBV14, the J gene TRBJ2-7; D uncertain. The CDR3 covers 16 residues. V lost 0 bases and J lost 1, with 13 bases in between. Germline V gene lookup returns CDR1 SGHDN and CDR2 FVKESK. The CDR3 DNA reads TGTGCCAGCAGCCAAGATCAGGACCCCTATTCCTACGAGCAGTACTTC. Protein sequence: CASSQDQDPYSYEQYF.

In its sample, this clonotype was seen a few times. This sequence joins TRBV7-2 and TRBJ1-4; D not resolved. Germline CDR1 and CDR2: SGHTA and FQGNSA. This CDR3 comprises 17 residues. V was shortened by 2 bases and J by 2 bases, with 15 bases between the two germline ends. In DNA form, the CDR3 reads TGTGCCAGCAGCTTATCCCCACGGGTGTCGACTAATGAAAAACTGTTTTTT. Translating it yields CASSLSPRVSTNEKLFF.

This clonotype has ten or more counts. This chain connects TRBV28 to TRBJ2-2; 8 bases are a match to TRBD1. After removal of 5 bases from V and 5 bases from J, the junction contained 10 bases not matched to a gene. CDR1 is MDHEN and CDR2 is SYDVKM in the germline V gene. CDR3 length: 16 amino acids. The CDR3 nucleotides read TGTGCCAGCAGTCTCTCCGGGACAGGTGATACCGGGGAGCTGTTTTTT. It codes for CASSLSGTGDTGELFF. The whole variable domain, remainder taken from reference TRBV28 and TRBJ2-2, is DVKVTQSSRYLVKRTGEKVFLECVQDMDHENMFWYRQDPGLGLRLIYFSYDVKMKEKGDIPEGYSVSREKKERFSLILESASTNQTSMYLCASSLSGTGDTGELFFGEGSRLTVL.

This clonotype has a handful of counts. The chain recombines TRBV11-2 with TRBJ2-3; the D gene is possibly TRBD2 (6 bases). This CDR3 is built from 18 residues. The germline V and J ends were trimmed by 5 bases and 0 bases, with 21 bases remaining between them. Germline V gene sequence: CDR1 SGHAT, CDR2 FQNNGV. The chain's CDR3 is CASSAPAGSSTSTDTQYF. The CDR3 nucleotides are TGTGCCAGCAGCGCCCCGGCGGGAAGTTCGACTAGCACAGATACGCAGTATTTT.

This clonotype turned up a few times. This chain connects TRBV5-1 to TRBJ2-7, with D perhaps given as TRBD1 or TRBD2 (5 bases each). This CDR3 comprises 13 residues. Per the germline V gene, CDR1 is SGHRS and CDR2 is YFSETQ. Trimming took 4 bases from V and 6 from J, leaving 14 bases between them. This CDR3 reads CASSPLRGAEQYF. The CDR3 nucleotides read TGCGCCAGCAGCCCCCTGAGAGGGGCCGAGCAGTACTTC.

V usage is TRBV10-3 and J usage is TRBJ2-3; D is unclear. The CDR3 consists of 12 residues. Germline V gene lookup returns CDR1 ENHRY and CDR2 SYGVKD. Trimming took 5 bases from V and 4 from J, leaving 7 bases between them. CDR3 protein: CAISPTSDTQYF. The CDR3 bases are TGTGCCATCAGTCCGACATCAGATACGCAGTATTTT.

This clonotype occurred a few times. Written as DNA, the CDR3 is TGTGCCAGCAGTGAATCCCACAGGGCGGTGGATGGCTACACCTTC. As protein: CASSESHRAVDGYTF. V and J are TRBV25-1 and TRBJ1-2, with D possibly being TRBD1 (6 bases). The CDR3 contains 15 residues. The V end lost 1 base, the J end lost 6 bases, and 15 bases lay between the germline ends. Germline CDR1 MGHDK, CDR2 SYGVNS.

This clonotype was counted a few times. The chain combines TRBV5-6 with TRBJ2-5, with 8 bases identical to TRBD1. The CDR3 covers 15 residues. J lost 6 bases, V lost 1 base, and 8 bases had no gene match. The germline V gene has CDR1 SGHDT and CDR2 YYEEEE. The CDR3 reads CASSLWDRNRQTQYF. Here the CDR3 DNA reads TGTGCCAGCAGCTTGTGGGACAGGAATCGCCAGACCCAGTACTTC.

The chain is built from TRBV20-1 and TRBJ1-2; D gene uncertain. Germline CDR1 reads DFQATT; CDR2 reads SNEGSKA (reference sequence). The CDR3 loop spans 14 amino acids. The V and J ends lost 0 bases and 2 bases respectively, with 10 bases between them. The CDR3 sequence: CSARDGVSNYGYTF. CDR3 coding DNA: TGCAGTGCTAGAGACGGGGTTTCCAACTATGGCTACACCTTC.

This clonotype came up many times. The chain carries TRBV5-1 and TRBJ2-2, with no clear D. V dropped 4 bases and J dropped 8 bases, with 9 bases sitting between them. Germline V gene sequence: CDR1 SGHRS, CDR2 YFSETQ. The CDR3 is made up of 12 amino acids. The CDR3 sequence is CASSPPPGELFF. The CDR3 DNA follows: TGCGCCAGCAGCCCCCCCCCGGGGGAGCTGTTTTTT.

This clonotype was counted many times. The CDR3, as DNA: TGTGCCAGCAGTGATACTAGCGGGAGTTTGGGCAATGAGCAGTTCTTC. Translation gives CASSDTSGSLGNEQFF. V is TRBV2 and J is TRBJ2-1; 11 bases are a match to TRBD2. This CDR3 spans 16 amino acids. Germline values: CDR1 SNHLY, CDR2 FYNNEI. Trimming took 3 bases from V and 6 from J; bases not matched to a gene: 7.

At least ten counts were recorded for this clonotype. The gene calls are TRBV12-3 or TRBV12-4 and TRBJ2-3; D remains ambiguous. V was pared by 7 bases and J by 6 bases, with 8 bases between. The length of the CDR3 is 11 residues. The CDR3 sequence: CASTQGDTQYF. The DNA of the CDR3 is TGTGCCAGCACTCAAGGGGATACGCAGTATTTT.

This clonotype has only a few counts. The rearrangement links TRBV7-9 to TRBJ1-3, with D possibly matching TRBD1 (6 bases). CDR1 is SEHNR and CDR2 is FQNEAQ in the germline V gene (reference sequence). CDR3 length equals 13 residues. The germline V and J ends were trimmed by 5 bases and 5 bases, with 10 bases remaining between them. CDR3 in DNA: TGTGCCAGCAGCGGAAGGGACAGAAACACCATATATTTT. It specifies CASSGRDRNTIYF.

This clonotype was seen many times. The CDR3 here is CASSVGTSGEGELFF. The DNA for the CDR3 is TGTGCCAGCAGCGTCGGGACTAGCGGGGAAGGGGAGCTGTTTTTT. The V and J genes are TRBV7-2 and TRBJ2-2; 13 bases align to TRBD2. The CDR3 is made up of 15 amino acids. Germline V gene sequence: CDR1 SGHTA, CDR2 FQGNSA. The trim removed 5 bases at V and 8 bases at J, leaving 5 bases unmatched.

This clonotype was detected ten times or more. The chain has TRBV20-1 and TRBJ1-1; the D gene is possibly TRBD1 (6 bases). CDR3 length equals 13 residues. V lost 2 bases and J lost 4, with 11 bases in between. CDR1 and CDR2 (germline): DFQATT, SNEGSKA (reference sequence). CDR3 nucleotides: TGCAGTGCTAGAAGGGGGGCGAGCACTGAAGCTTTCTTT. Encoded protein: CSARRGASTEAFF.